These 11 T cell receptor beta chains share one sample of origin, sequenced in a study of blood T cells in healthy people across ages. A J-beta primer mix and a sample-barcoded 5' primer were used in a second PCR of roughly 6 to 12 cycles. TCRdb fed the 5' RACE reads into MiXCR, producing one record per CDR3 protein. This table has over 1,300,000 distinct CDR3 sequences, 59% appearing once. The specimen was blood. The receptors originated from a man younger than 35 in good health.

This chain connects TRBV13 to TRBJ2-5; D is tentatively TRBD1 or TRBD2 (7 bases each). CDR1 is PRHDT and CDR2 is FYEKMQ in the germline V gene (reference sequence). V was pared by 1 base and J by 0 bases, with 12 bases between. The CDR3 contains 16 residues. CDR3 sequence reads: CASSLARGTDQETQYF. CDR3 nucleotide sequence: TGTGCCAGCAGCTTAGCGCGGGGGACAGACCAAGAGACCCAGTACTTC.

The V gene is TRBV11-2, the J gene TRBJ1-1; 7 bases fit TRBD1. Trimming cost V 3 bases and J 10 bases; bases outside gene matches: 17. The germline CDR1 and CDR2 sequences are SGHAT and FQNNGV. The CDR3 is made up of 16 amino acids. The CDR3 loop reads CASSLGRQGGAFGAFF. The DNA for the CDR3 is TGTGCCAGCAGCTTGGGTAGACAGGGAGGGGCGTTCGGAGCTTTCTTT.

CDR3 DNA sequence: TGCAGCGTTGAAGATCGGGATTTAGCGTTTGGCTCCTACAATGAGCAGTTCTTC. Amino acid sequence: CSVEDRDLAFGSYNEQFF. This chain uses TRBV29-1 with TRBJ2-1; D may be TRBD2 (5 bases). The CDR3 has 18 residues. CDR1 SQVTM and CDR2 ANQGSEA come from the germline V gene. Between the trimmed V and J ends, which lost 0 bases and 0 bases, there was a span of 18 bases.

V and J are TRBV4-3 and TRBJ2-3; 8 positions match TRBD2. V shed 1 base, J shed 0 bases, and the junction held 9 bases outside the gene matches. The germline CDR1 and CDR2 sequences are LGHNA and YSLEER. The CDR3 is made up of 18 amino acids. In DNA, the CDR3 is TGCGCCAGCAGCCAAGTTTTGCGGGGGGCAACTAGCACAGATACGCAGTATTTT. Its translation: CASSQVLRGATSTDTQYF.

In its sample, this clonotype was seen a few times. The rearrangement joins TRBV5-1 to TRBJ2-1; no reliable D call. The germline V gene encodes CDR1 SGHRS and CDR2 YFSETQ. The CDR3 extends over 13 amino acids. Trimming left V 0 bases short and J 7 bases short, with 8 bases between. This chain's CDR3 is CASSLGSPNEQFF. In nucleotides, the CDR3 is TGCGCCAGCAGCTTGGGCTCCCCTAATGAGCAGTTCTTC.

This CDR3 is CASSQDLTQIKNIQYF. The CDR3, as DNA: TGCGCCAGCAGCCAAGATCTAACGCAGATAAAAAACATTCAGTACTTC. This chain links TRBV4-3 with TRBJ2-4, with no clear D. This CDR3 comprises 16 residues. With 0 bases removed from V and 4 bases from J, the gap between germline ends came to 13 bases. Germline CDR1 reads LGHNA; CDR2 reads YSLEER.

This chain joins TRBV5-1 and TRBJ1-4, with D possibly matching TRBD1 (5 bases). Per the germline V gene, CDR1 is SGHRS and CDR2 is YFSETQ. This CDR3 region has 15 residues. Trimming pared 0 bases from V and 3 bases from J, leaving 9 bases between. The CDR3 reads CASSLAGRPNEKLFF. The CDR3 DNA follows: TGCGCCAGCAGCTTGGCGGGACGGCCTAATGAAAAACTGTTTTTT. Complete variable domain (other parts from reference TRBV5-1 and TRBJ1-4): KAGVTQTPRYLIKTRGQQVTLSCSPISGHRSVSWYQQTPGQGLQFLFEYFSETQRNKGNFPGRFSGRQFSNSRSEMNVSTLELGDSALYLCASSLAGRPNEKLFFGSGTQLSVL.

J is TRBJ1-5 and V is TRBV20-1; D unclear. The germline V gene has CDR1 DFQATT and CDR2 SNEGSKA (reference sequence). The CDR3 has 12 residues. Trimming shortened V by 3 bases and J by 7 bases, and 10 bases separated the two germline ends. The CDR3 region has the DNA TGCAGTGCTAGCCCTCTAGTCCAGCCCCAGCATTTT. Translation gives CSASPLVQPQHF.

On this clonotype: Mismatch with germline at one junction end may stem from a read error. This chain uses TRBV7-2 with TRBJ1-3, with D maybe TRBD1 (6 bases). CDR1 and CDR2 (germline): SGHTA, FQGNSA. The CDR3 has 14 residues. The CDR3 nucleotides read TGTGCCAGTAGCTTAGCCAGGGGTGGAAACACCATATATTTT. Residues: CASSLARGGNTIYF.

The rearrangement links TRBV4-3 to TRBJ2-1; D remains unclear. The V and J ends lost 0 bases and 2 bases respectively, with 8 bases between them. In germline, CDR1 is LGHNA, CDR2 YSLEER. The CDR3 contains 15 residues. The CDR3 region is CASSQDWITYNEQFF. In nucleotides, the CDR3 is TGCGCCAGCAGCCAAGATTGGATTACCTACAATGAGCAGTTCTTC.

CDR3 protein: CASKGSTPGYTF. Here the CDR3 DNA reads TGTGCCAGCAAGGGCAGCACACCTGGCTACACCTTC. This chain joins TRBV6-5 and TRBJ1-2; D remains unclear. Germline V CDR1 and CDR2: MNHEY, SVGAGI. The CDR3 runs to 12 residues. With 7 bases removed from V and 7 bases from J, the gap between germline ends came to 13 bases.